The sequence of this T cell receptor beta chain was determined in a study of cytomegalovirus exposure and HLA in healthy donors. The PCR contained 60 Vbeta and 13 Jbeta primers. In the source study's methods: Per a later analysis, the number of unique TCR beta chains was roughly 80 million, of which roughly 11 million were shared. TCRdb keeps only in-frame clones here, not all; method: immunoSEQ multiplex PCR. Clonal size and the V and J genes are those of that table, whereas D and trimming came from the DNA. The sample has some 150,000 clones; about three quarters are singletons. This clone was seen more than once but under ten times. Antigen unknown. Study-level points and caveats: In vitro checks showed that a few CMV-associated chains really do target CMV antigens. Cytomegalovirus status was reportedly diagnosed by the classifier with high sensitivity and specificity.

Germline V CDR1 and CDR2: SGDLS, YYNGEE. With V trimmed by 3 bases and J by 6 bases, 7 bases remained unmatched. This CDR3 comprises 14 residues. Sequencing was done on a sample of PBMCs. The TCR originated in a male donor in good health and CMV-seronegative. This sequence joins TRBV9 and TRBJ2-3, with TRBD2 identical over 7 bases. For the CDR3, the DNA is TGTGCCAGCAGCGAAGGAAGCGGGACGGATACGCAGTATTTT. Its protein is CASSEGSGTDTQYF.